This TCR beta chain was identified during a study of blood T cell repertoires in COVID-19. Turning to the study itself: COVID-19 samples, acute and convalescent, were from the United States, Italy and Spain.

Authors' processing steps: Quantification of nucleated cells was approximated via reference gene primer amplification. Generated by immunoSEQ multiplex PCR, the TCRdb table keeps only in-frame clones and is missing some. That table supplies the V and J calls and clone size; D and trimming were determined from the DNA. The data show some 130,000 clones, 85% seen once. A few counts support this clone. V shed 5 bases, J shed 5 bases, and the junction held 8 bases outside the gene matches. The CDR3 has 15 residues. Germline CDR1 is LNHDA and CDR2 is SQIVND (reference sequence). Sequencing was performed on peripheral blood. This chain connects TRBV19 to TRBJ1-4; 7 nucleotides agree with TRBD1. The TCR originated in a man older than 75 with acute or convalescent COVID-19. For the CDR3, the DNA is TGTGCCAGTAGTCCAGGGGACAGATTAAATGAAAAACTGTTTTTT. It yields the protein CASSPGDRLNEKLFF.